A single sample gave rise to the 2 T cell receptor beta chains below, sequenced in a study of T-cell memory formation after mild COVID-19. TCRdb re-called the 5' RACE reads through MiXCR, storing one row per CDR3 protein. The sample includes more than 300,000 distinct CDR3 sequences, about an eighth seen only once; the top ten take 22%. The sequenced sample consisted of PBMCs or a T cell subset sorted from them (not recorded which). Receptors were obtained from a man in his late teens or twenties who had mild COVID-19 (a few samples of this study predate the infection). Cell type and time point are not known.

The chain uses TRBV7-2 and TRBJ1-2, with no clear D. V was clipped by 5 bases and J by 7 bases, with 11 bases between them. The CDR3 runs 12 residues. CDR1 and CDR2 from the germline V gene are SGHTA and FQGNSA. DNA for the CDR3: TGTGCCAGCAGCCCTTCCCCCGGTGGCTACACCTTC. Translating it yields CASSPSPGGYTF.

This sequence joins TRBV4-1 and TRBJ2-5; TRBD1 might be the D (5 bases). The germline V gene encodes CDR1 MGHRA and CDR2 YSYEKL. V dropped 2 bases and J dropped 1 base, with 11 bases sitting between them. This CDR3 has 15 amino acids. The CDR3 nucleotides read TGCGCCAGCAGCCAATCAGGGAATCGCCAAGAGACCCAGTACTTC. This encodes CASSQSGNRQETQYF.